The next 13 T cell receptor beta chains were all read from a single sample in a study of blood T cell repertoires in COVID-19. The repertoire was sequenced with immunoSEQ multiplex PCR; TCRdb's copy has only in-frame clones and lacks some. Of more than 350,000 clones listed, roughly 90% were seen once; the top ten hold around 3%. Input material: peripheral blood. The source of these receptors is a woman aged 25 to 39 with COVID-19, enrolled during active disease.

The chain employs TRBV4-2 and TRBJ1-3, with D hard to call. V was shortened by 2 bases and J by 3 bases, with 8 bases between the two germline ends. This CDR3 region has 14 residues. CDR1 and CDR2 (germline): LGHNA, YNFKEQ. CDR3 coding DNA: TGTGCCAGCAGCCAAAGAGGGAGTGGAAACACCATATATTTT. This sequence encodes CASSQRGSGNTIYF.

The genes are TRBV30 and TRBJ2-3, with 7 bases identical to TRBD2. Looked up from germline, CDR1 is GTSNPN and CDR2 is SVGIG (reference sequence). This CDR3 comprises 13 residues. CDR3 in amino acids: CREASGCTDTQYF. The CDR3 DNA reads TGTCGTGAGGCTAGCGGCTGCACAGATACGCAGTATTTT.

V and J are TRBV2 and TRBJ2-7, with TRBD1 as a possible D gene (5 bases). This CDR3 region has 13 residues. The V gene's germline CDR1 is SNHLY and CDR2 FYNNEI. Trimming shortened V by 2 bases and J by 5 bases, and 10 bases separated the two germline ends. DNA of the CDR3: TGTGCCAGCAGTGAACCAGGGTTCGACGAGCAGTACTTC. Encoded protein: CASSEPGFDEQYF.

The chain recombines TRBV15 with TRBJ2-3; 12 bases are shared with TRBD2. The V and J ends lost 5 bases and 0 bases, in that order; junction bases with no gene match: 0. CDR1 is LNHNV, CDR2 YYDKDF, per germline (reference sequence). This CDR3 region has 15 residues. CDR3 amino acids: CATSGLAGSTDTQYF. In DNA, the CDR3 is TGTGCCACCAGCGGACTAGCGGGGAGCACAGATACGCAGTATTTT.

This chain joins TRBV10-3 and TRBJ1-1; 8 bases fit TRBD1. The ends lost 2 bases at V and 1 base at J; junction bases unmatched: 3. This CDR3 has 15 residues. Germline CDR1 reads ENHRY; CDR2 reads SYGVKD. This chain's CDR3 is CAISEEDRANTEAFF. The CDR3 nucleotides are TGTGCCATCAGTGAGGAGGACAGGGCGAACACTGAAGCTTTCTTT.

This clone occurred once. V is TRBV11-2 and J is TRBJ1-1; TRBD1 might be the D (5 bases). Trimming cost V 6 bases and J 5 bases, with 16 bases left between them. This CDR3 comprises 14 residues. Germline CDR1 and CDR2: SGHAT and FQNNGV. The CDR3 DNA sequence: TGTGCCAGCAGGGAAGACAGACTCAGGACTGAAGCTTTCTTT. As protein: CASREDRLRTEAFF. Full variable domain (rest looked up from reference TRBV11-2 and TRBJ1-1): EAGVAQSPRYKIIEKRQSVAFWCNPISGHATLYWYQQILGQGPKLLIQFQNNGVVDDSQLPKDRFSAERLKGVDSTLKIQPAKLEDSAVYLCASREDRLRTEAFFGQGTRLTVV.

The V gene is TRBV2, the J gene TRBJ2-7; no clear D. Trimming cost V 4 bases and J 4 bases, with 8 bases left between them. The germline gives CDR1 SNHLY, CDR2 FYNNEI. This CDR3 comprises 12 residues. The CDR3 reads CASSVSSYEQYV. Here the CDR3 DNA reads TGTGCCAGCAGTGTTTCCTCTTACGAGCAGTACGTC.

The chain joins TRBV28 to TRBJ2-3; perhaps TRBD2 as D (6 bases). With 4 bases removed from V and 4 bases from J, the gap between germline ends came to 15 bases. The CDR3 is 15 residues long. Germline V gene sequence: CDR1 MDHEN, CDR2 SYDVKM. The CDR3 protein is CASSSYRRGADTQYF. In DNA, the CDR3 is TGTGCCAGCAGTTCGTATAGGAGGGGCGCAGATACGCAGTATTTT.

DNA for the CDR3: TGTGCCAGCAGTTTTGGGCCAGGGATGAACACTGAAGCTTTCTTT. It codes for CASSFGPGMNTEAFF. The V and J genes are TRBV28 and TRBJ1-1; maybe TRBD1 (5 bases). CDR1 and CDR2 from the germline V gene are MDHEN and SYDVKM. The length of the CDR3 is 15 residues. V lost 3 bases to trimming and J lost 0 bases, with 11 bases between them.

The gene calls are TRBV19 and TRBJ1-2, with 8 bases identical to TRBD1. Trimming at V came to 1 base and at J to 8 bases, leaving 9 bases not matched to a gene. The CDR3 has 15 residues. Germline V gene data show CDR1 as LNHDA and CDR2 as SQIVND (reference sequence). The CDR3 loop is CASSIVGQGARGYTF. DNA of the CDR3: TGTGCCAGTAGTATAGTCGGGCAGGGGGCGCGGGGCTACACCTTC.

This chain connects TRBV19 to TRBJ2-2, with a possible D match to TRBD1 (5 bases). The CDR3 loop spans 13 amino acids. Germline loops: CDR1 LNHDA, CDR2 SQIVND (reference sequence). V lost 5 bases and J lost 9, with 13 bases in between. The CDR3 sequence is CASSPYRGRELFF. CDR3 sequence (DNA): TGTGCCAGTAGTCCCTATAGGGGCCGGGAGCTGTTTTTT.

CDR3 coding DNA: TGTGCCATCAGTCCGGGACTAGCGGGTAATGAGCAGTTCTTC. It yields the protein CAISPGLAGNEQFF. The chain is built from TRBV10-3 and TRBJ2-1; 12 nucleotides match TRBD2. CDR1 is ENHRY, CDR2 SYGVKD, per germline. The V segment lost 5 bases and the J segment 7 bases; nucleotides outside the gene matches: 3. The CDR3 length is 14 residues.

The J gene is TRBJ1-1, the V gene TRBV11-2, with a weak D call TRBD1 (5 bases). This CDR3 region has 14 residues. The V gene's germline CDR1 is SGHAT and CDR2 FQNNGV. V lost 2 bases, J lost 3 bases, and 10 bases lay in between. The CDR3 DNA reads as TGTGCCAGCAGCTTATATCGGGGGGACACTGAAGCTTTCTTT. Residues: CASSLYRGDTEAFF.